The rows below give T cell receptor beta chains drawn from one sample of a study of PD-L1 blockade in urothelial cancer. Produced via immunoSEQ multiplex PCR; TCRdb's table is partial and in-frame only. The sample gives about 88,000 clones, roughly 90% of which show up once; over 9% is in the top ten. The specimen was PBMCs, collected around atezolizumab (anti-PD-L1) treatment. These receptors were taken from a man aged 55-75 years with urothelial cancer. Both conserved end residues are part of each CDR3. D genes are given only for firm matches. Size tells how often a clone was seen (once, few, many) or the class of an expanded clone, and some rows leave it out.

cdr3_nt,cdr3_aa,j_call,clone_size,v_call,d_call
TGTGCCAGCAGTTCCGGACATGTTCAGGGGGAGCTGTTTTTT,CASSSGHVQGELFF,TRBJ2-2,NA,TRBV6-6,NA
TGTGCCAGCAGACAATCAGGAGGGAACGATGGCTACACCTTC,CASRQSGGNDGYTF,TRBJ1-2,NA,TRBV7-2,NA
TGCGCCAGCAGCTTGGGGGGGCGAAGAGCGGGAGGTGCGTCCTACAATGAGCAGTTCTTC,CASSLGGRRAGGASYNEQFF,TRBJ2-1,once,TRBV5-1,TRBD2
TGTGCCAGCAGCTTAGGCAGACACGGGGAGCTGTTTTTT,CASSLGRHGELFF,TRBJ2-2,NA,TRBV11-1,NA
TGTGCCAGCAGCCCCGCAACTAATGAAAAACTGTTTTTT,CASSPATNEKLFF,TRBJ1-4,NA,TRBV28,NA
TGTGCCTGGAGTGTGGGTCAGCGGATCACAGATACGCAGTATTTT,CAWSVGQRITDTQYF,TRBJ2-3,once,TRBV30,NA
TGTGCCAGCTCACCTCAACTAGCGGGGACTAATCAAGAGACCCAGTACTTC,CASSPQLAGTNQETQYF,TRBJ2-5,NA,TRBV18,TRBD2
TGTGCCAGTAGTGTACCCGGAATTAGTGGGCTGTTCTTC,CASSVPGISGLFF,TRBJ2-1,many,TRBV19,NA
TGTGCCAGCAGCGAGAGCGGCGATACGCAGTATTTT,CASSESGDTQYF,TRBJ2-3,NA,TRBV6-5,NA
TGTGCCAGCAGCTTAGGGGGGGCCAGGGGGCGACGAGGGAACATTCAGTACTTC,CASSLGGARGRRGNIQYF,TRBJ2-4,NA,TRBV7-6,TRBD1
TGTGCCAGCAGTTTAGGTTTGGGGGAGGGCCAGGCAGATACGCAGTATTTT,CASSLGLGEGQADTQYF,TRBJ2-3,NA,TRBV28,TRBD2
TGTGCCAGCAGTTTGGAACAGGGGGTCAACGACGAGCAGTACTTC,CASSLEQGVNDEQYF,TRBJ2-7,NA,TRBV2,TRBD1
TGTGCCAGCAGCGTAGGGGGTAGCGGGGGCAACTATGGCTACACCTTC,CASSVGGSGGNYGYTF,TRBJ1-2,once,TRBV9,NA
TGTGCCAGCAGCGTACGTGCTGGAAACACCATATATTTT,CASSVRAGNTIYF,TRBJ1-3,NA,TRBV9,NA
TGTGCCAGCAGCTTAATCTCGGGAGCTCAGAACGAGCAGTACTTC,CASSLISGAQNEQYF,TRBJ2-7,NA,TRBV7-2,NA
TGTGCCAGTAGTCGTGGCCTCCCCACAGATACGCAGTATTTT,CASSRGLPTDTQYF,TRBJ2-3,NA,TRBV19,NA
TGTGCCAGCAGCCCCCAGACAGGCTCTGGAAACACCATATATTTT,CASSPQTGSGNTIYF,TRBJ1-3,NA,TRBV7-2,NA